This is a list of T cell receptor beta chains from one sample in a study of technical replicates of blood from a few donors. Assay: immunoSEQ multiplex PCR; the TCRdb copy retains only in-frame clones and omits some. The sample includes about 83,000 clones, 96% of them seen just once. The specimen was T cells isolated from PBMCs. The receptors shown here come from a human donor in good health. CDR3s include the opening cysteine and the closing phenylalanine or tryptophan.

TRBV5-4	TRBJ2-7	CASSLGHPGQVSSYEQYF
TRBV6-1	TRBJ2-4	CASNNPGLGNIQYF
TRBV4-3	TRBJ2-1	CASSQDFAPGTSSYNEQFF
TRBV15	TRBJ2-5	CATSRDLGQGTTQYF
TRBV20-1	TRBJ2-7	CSADREHEQYF
TRBV21-1	TRBJ2-1	CASSKKGGGSSYNEQFF
TRBV11-3	TRBJ1-1	CASSATGEGEAFF
TRBV2	TRBJ2-3	CARDSFLTDTQYF
TRBV7-8	TRBJ2-2	CASSSPRDRESGELFF
TRBV6-5	TRBJ1-5	CASSYSRKQPQHF
TRBV6-5	TRBJ2-1	CASRRGGAYNEQFF
TRBV27	TRBJ2-1	CASRPAGAVFDEQFF
TRBV15	TRBJ1-4	CATSRDFDRVFEKLFF
TRBV6-5	TRBJ2-7	CASSLRGSYEQYF
TRBV9	TRBJ2-5	CASSVMGSSEETQYF
TRBV29-1	TRBJ1-2	CSVDGAINYGYTF
TRBV10-3	TRBJ1-2	CAISGKENYGYTF
TRBV19	TRBJ2-7	CASSLPGQGTYEQYF
TRBV6-5	TRBJ1-3	CASSTDWGSGNTIYF
TRBV10-3	TRBJ1-2	CAISDQGQGYGYTF
TRBV6-5	TRBJ2-7	CASSYSLTIGEQYF
TRBV28	TRBJ2-1	CATYRTGAPYEQFF
TRBV5-6	TRBJ2-3	CASSLTRGLAGVWGDTQYF
TRBV6-1	TRBJ1-2	CASSMGDWLDGYTF
TRBV7-9	TRBJ1-2	CASSSNRDTSNYGYTF
TRBV9	TRBJ2-1	CASSVDGLPYNEQFF
TRBV12-5	TRBJ2-5	CASGTDRGETQYF
TRBV4-2	TRBJ1-5	CASSQEWDRGNQPQHF
TRBV11-1	TRBJ2-7	CASSLGFYVRSSYYEQYF
TRBV30	TRBJ1-5	CAWSTGTGYQPQHF
TRBV30	TRBJ2-3	CAWSPPRDRVYADTQYF
TRBV5-1	TRBJ2-3	CASTTAGGPTDTQYF
TRBV5-1	TRBJ2-1	CASSSHPKTGTPTYNEQFF
TRBV2	TRBJ1-1	CASSELSSVNTEAFF
TRBV11-3	TRBJ1-4	CASSLGVVATNEKLFF
TRBV28	TRBJ2-2	CASSPDRESTGELFF
TRBV5-4	TRBJ2-6	CATGQRSSGANVLTF
TRBV28	TRBJ2-1	CASSKGLAGVIEQFF
TRBV11-2	TRBJ1-1	CASSLVLSGNTEAFF
TRBV7-9	TRBJ1-1	CASSLTGSEAFF
TRBV11-3	TRBJ1-1	CASSFITEAFF
TRBV10-1	TRBJ1-1	CASSWTANTEAFF
TRBV6-5	TRBJ1-2	CASSATGVGGYTF
TRBV18	TRBJ1-2	CASSPPGTGVGYTF
TRBV5-6	TRBJ1-1	CASSLVLGGGSEAFF
TRBV28	TRBJ1-5	CASSLSGGGQPQHF
TRBV2	TRBJ1-1	CARTGGEEAFF
TRBV10-3	TRBJ1-1	CAIKSTGVLSEAFF
TRBV11-2	TRBJ2-7	CASSQGQWSSYEQYF
TRBV6-1	TRBJ1-4	CASKSGLVDEKLFF
TRBV9	TRBJ1-4	CASSVTGGEEKLFF
TRBV7-9	TRBJ2-7	CASSLMGGYEQYF
TRBV4-2	TRBJ2-2	CASSQVGLAGRDGELFF